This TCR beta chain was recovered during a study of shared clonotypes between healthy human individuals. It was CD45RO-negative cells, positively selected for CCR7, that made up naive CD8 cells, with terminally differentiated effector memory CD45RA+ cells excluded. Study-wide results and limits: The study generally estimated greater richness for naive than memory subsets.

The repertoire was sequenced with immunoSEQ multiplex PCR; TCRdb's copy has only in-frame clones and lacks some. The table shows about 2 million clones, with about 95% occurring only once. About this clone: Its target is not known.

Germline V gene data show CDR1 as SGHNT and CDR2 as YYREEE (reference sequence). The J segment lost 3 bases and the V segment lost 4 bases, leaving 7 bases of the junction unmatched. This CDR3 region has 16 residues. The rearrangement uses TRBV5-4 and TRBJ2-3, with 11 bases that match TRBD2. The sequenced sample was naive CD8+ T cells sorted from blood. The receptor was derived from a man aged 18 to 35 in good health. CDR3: CASSPPTSGGTDTQYF. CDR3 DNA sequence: TGTGCCAGCAGCCCACCTACTAGCGGGGGTACAGATACGCAGTATTTT.